One sample yielded the 30 T cell receptor beta chains listed below, sequenced in a study of T-cell memory formation after mild COVID-19. One entry per CDR3 protein, called by TCRdb with MiXCR from the 5' RACE reads. In the table there are about 57,000 distinct CDR3 sequences, 10% to 15% of which are singletons. The specimen was PBMCs or a T cell subset sorted from them (not recorded which). These receptors all come from a man between 18 and 29 years old who had mild COVID-19 (a few samples of this study predate the infection). Cell type and time point are not known.

This clonotype was recorded a few times. The rearrangement links TRBV6-4 to TRBJ2-3; D is undetermined. Germline V gives CDR1 MRHNA, CDR2 SNTAGT. There are 13 residues in the CDR3. Trimming stripped 2 bases from V and 3 bases from J, with 6 bases between. The CDR3: CASSDTETDTQYF. The DNA of the CDR3 is TGTGCCAGCAGTGACACAGAAACAGATACGCAGTATTTT.

The chain is built from TRBV11-2 and TRBJ2-7, with 8 bases fitting TRBD1. This CDR3 contains 14 residues. Germline V CDR1 and CDR2: SGHAT, FQNNGV. With 1 base clipped from V and 4 bases from J, the junction kept 3 bases outside the gene matches. CDR3 bases: TGTGCCAGCAGCTTAGGACAGGGGTATTACGAGCAGTACTTC. Translation gives CASSLGQGYYEQYF.

There are a few counts of this clonotype. The junction differs from germline at one of its ends, possibly a read error. The rearrangement links TRBV7-3 to TRBJ2-3; 9 bases match TRBD1. Germline V gene lookup returns CDR1 SGHTA and CDR2 FQGTGA. CDR3 length: 15 residues. CDR3 nucleotide sequence: TGTGCCATCAGCTCGGGACAGGGATACACAGATACGCAGTATTTT. Its translation is CAISSGQGYTDTQYF.

This clonotype was counted at least ten times. V is TRBV20-1 and J is TRBJ2-7; 10 positions match TRBD1. CDR1 is DFQATT, CDR2 SNEGSKA, per germline (reference sequence). This CDR3 region has 14 residues. The V gene end was trimmed by 1 base and the J gene end by 6 bases; junction bases not matched to a gene: 6. In nucleotides, the CDR3 is TGCAGTGCTAGAGTTCGGGACAGGGGTTCCGAGCAGTACTTC. It yields the protein CSARVRDRGSEQYF.

The rearrangement uses TRBV3-1 and TRBJ2-7; 14 nucleotides line up with TRBD2. V was pared by 1 base and J by 2 bases, with 4 bases of the junction left unmatched. The CDR3 length is 17 residues. Per the germline V gene, CDR1 is LGHDT and CDR2 is YNNKEL (reference sequence). The CDR3 sequence: CASSQAGLAGAPYEQYV. The CDR3 nucleotides read TGTGCCAGCAGCCAAGCGGGACTAGCGGGGGCCCCCTACGAGCAGTACGTC.

This clonotype was recorded many times. The chain uses TRBV25-1 and TRBJ2-1, with TRBD1 matching over 7 bases. The V and J ends lost 5 bases and 7 bases, in that order; junction bases with no gene match: 8. Germline V lookup: CDR1 MGHDK, CDR2 SYGVNS. The CDR3 consists of 14 residues. DNA of the CDR3: TGTGCCAGCAGTACAGGGGTCCTCCATAATGAGCAGTTCTTC. Amino acids: CASSTGVLHNEQFF.

Ten or more counts support this clonotype. The CDR3 region is CASSEGGNEQFF. The CDR3 bases are TGTGCCAGCAGCGAAGGGGGCAATGAGCAGTTCTTC. This chain joins TRBV12-3 or TRBV12-4 and TRBJ2-1; perhaps TRBD1 as D (6 bases). Trimming shortened V by 6 bases and J by 6 bases, and 9 bases separated the two germline ends. CDR3 size: 12 residues.

This chain joins TRBV25-1 and TRBJ2-2; D gene ambiguous. Germline-derived CDR1 and CDR2 are MGHDK and SYGVNS. The CDR3 contains 14 residues. V was clipped by 5 bases and J by 3 bases, with 10 bases between them. CDR3 loop: CASSYSSYTGELFF. Written as DNA, the CDR3 is TGTGCCAGCAGTTATTCCAGTTACACCGGGGAGCTGTTTTTT.

This clonotype has more than one count but fewer than ten. This chain connects TRBV11-2 to TRBJ2-2; D could derive from TRBD1 or TRBD2 (5 bases each). Trimming pared 5 bases from V and 0 bases from J, leaving 16 bases between. This CDR3 has 17 residues. Germline loops: CDR1 SGHAT, CDR2 FQNNGV. The CDR3, as DNA: TGTGCCAGCAGCATACCTACCGGGGCGTCGAACACCGGGGAGCTGTTTTTT. It specifies CASSIPTGASNTGELFF.

The sample holds many counts of this clonotype. The V and J genes are TRBV27 and TRBJ2-3, with 10 bases identical to TRBD2. The CDR3 length is 17 residues. With 5 bases clipped from V and 4 bases from J, the junction kept 12 bases outside the gene matches. Germline V gene data show CDR1 as MNHEY and CDR2 as SMNVEV (reference sequence). In DNA form, the CDR3 reads TGTGCCAGCAGTACCGGGAGCGGGGGGGCCAGGGCAGATACGCAGTATTTT. Residues: CASSTGSGGARADTQYF.

This clonotype was counted at least ten times. The chain combines TRBV7-3 with TRBJ2-7; possibly TRBD1 or TRBD2 for D (6 bases each). Trimming cost V 3 bases and J 2 bases, with 14 bases left between them. Germline CDR1 is SGHTA and CDR2 is FQGTGA. This CDR3 comprises 15 residues. The CDR3, as DNA: TGTGCCAGCAGCTTGCGAGGGGGGCTGACCTACGAGCAGTACGTC. This translates into CASSLRGGLTYEQYV.

This clonotype showed up many times. This chain connects TRBV7-2 to TRBJ2-4, with D possibly TRBD1 on 6 matching bases. Deletions cut 1 base from V and 8 bases from J, with 9 bases between. CDR3 length: 13 residues. Germline V gene sequence: CDR1 SGHTA, CDR2 FQGNSA. The CDR3 coding sequence is TGTGCCAGCAGCTTAGGACAGGTTGACATTCAGTACTTC. Translating gives CASSLGQVDIQYF. Using reference TRBV7-2 and TRBJ2-4 for the parts outside the CDR3, the full variable domain is GAGVSQSPSNKVTEKGKDVELRCDPISGHTALYWYRQSLGQGLEFLIYFQGNSAPDKSGLPSDRFSAERTGGSVSTLTIQRTQQEDSAVYLCASSLGQVDIQYFGAGTRLSVL.

The chain has TRBV5-1 and TRBJ2-7; 10 positions match TRBD1. The CDR3 has 14 residues. V shed 4 bases, J shed 6 bases, and the junction held 7 bases outside the gene matches. Germline-derived CDR1 and CDR2 are SGHRS and YFSETQ. The CDR3 reads CASSPGQGECEQYV. Here the CDR3 DNA reads TGCGCCAGCAGCCCCGGACAGGGGGAATGCGAGCAGTACGTC.

This clonotype occurred a few times. The rearrangement joins TRBV5-6 to TRBJ2-2; D not resolved. V was trimmed by 0 bases and J by 5 bases, leaving 8 bases between them. Germline loops: CDR1 SGHDT, CDR2 YYEEEE. CDR3 length equals 14 residues. The CDR3 nucleotides are TGTGCCAGCAGCTTGGTGCAGGCAACCGGGGAGCTGTTTTTT. Protein: CASSLVQATGELFF.

In this sample, this clonotype turned up many times. V and J are TRBV5-1 and TRBJ2-5; 13 nucleotides align to TRBD2. This CDR3 spans 16 amino acids. Germline values: CDR1 SGHRS, CDR2 YFSETQ. Losses at the gene ends were 4 bases for V and 1 base for J; bases not matched to a gene: 4. The CDR3: CASSPGTSGAQETQYF. The CDR3 nucleotides are TGCGCCAGCAGCCCCGGGACTAGCGGGGCCCAAGAGACCCAGTACTTC.

CDR3 in DNA: TGTGCCAGCAGCTTATCGGACAGCTTGTCGGACGAGCAGTACGTC. This sequence encodes CASSLSDSLSDEQYV. This rearrangement joins TRBV7-6 to TRBJ2-7; a weak D match, TRBD1 (6 bases). The germline CDR1 and CDR2 sequences are SGHVS and FNYEAQ. V was shortened by 2 bases and J by 5 bases, with 16 bases between the two germline ends. There are 15 residues in the CDR3.

This clonotype was recorded only once. The chain carries TRBV20-1 and TRBJ1-5; 7 nucleotides line up with TRBD1. The junction had 8 bases not matched to a gene; V was cut back by 7 bases and J by 11 bases. CDR3 size: 11 residues. Germline V gene lookup returns CDR1 DFQATT and CDR2 SNEGSKA (reference sequence). CDR3 loop: CSVTRTGAQHF. In nucleotides, the CDR3 is TGCAGTGTTACACGGACAGGAGCCCAGCATTTT.

The rearrangement links TRBV30 to TRBJ2-4; 8 bases match TRBD1. The trim removed 3 bases at V and 8 bases at J, leaving 6 bases unmatched. CDR3 length equals 13 residues. From germline, CDR1 is GTSNPN and CDR2 SVGIG (reference sequence). The CDR3 sequence is CAWSATGADIQYF. DNA of the CDR3: TGTGCCTGGAGCGCGACAGGGGCAGACATTCAGTACTTC.

This clonotype was counted only a few times. This chain uses TRBV7-2 with TRBJ2-5; 7 bases are a match to TRBD1. V trimming: 4 bases; J trimming: 4 bases; junction bases outside the gene matches: 6. Germline assignment: CDR1 SGHTA and CDR2 FQGNSA. The CDR3 sequence is 14 residues long. The CDR3 sequence: CASSSMGTAETQYF. The CDR3, as DNA: TGTGCCAGCAGCTCCATGGGGACAGCAGAGACCCAGTACTTC.

The chain combines TRBV7-2 with TRBJ1-1; D is unclear. CDR1 and CDR2 (germline): SGHTA, FQGNSA. Trimming left V 2 bases short and J 0 bases short, with 4 bases between. The CDR3 spans 13 residues. The CDR3 reads CASSLTVNTEAFF. CDR3 bases: TGTGCCAGCAGCTTAACGGTGAACACTGAAGCTTTCTTT.

J is TRBJ2-5 and V is TRBV19; tentative D call: TRBD1 (6 bases). The length of the CDR3 is 14 residues. Germline V gene data show CDR1 as LNHDA and CDR2 as SQIVND (reference sequence). V shed 5 bases and J shed 3 bases, with 13 bases lying between them. This chain's CDR3 is CASSVTGSEETQYF. CDR3 in DNA: TGTGCCAGTAGTGTTACAGGGTCGGAAGAGACCCAGTACTTC.

This clonotype has more than one count but fewer than ten. This chain joins TRBV25-1 and TRBJ2-1; D is possibly TRBD1 (6 bases). From germline, CDR1 is MGHDK and CDR2 SYGVNS. The germline V and J ends were trimmed by 4 bases and 4 bases, with 23 bases remaining between them. The CDR3 totals 18 residues. The CDR3 protein is CASSVRQAMPFFYNEQFF. The DNA for the CDR3 is TGTGCCAGCAGTGTCAGACAGGCCATGCCATTTTTTTACAATGAGCAGTTCTTC.

This clonotype was observed many times. The chain combines TRBV7-9 with TRBJ2-1; 16 bases line up with TRBD2. The germline V gene has CDR1 SEHNR and CDR2 FQNEAQ (reference sequence). The CDR3 runs 17 residues. Trimming at V came to 5 bases and at J to 4 bases, leaving 5 bases not matched to a gene. The DNA for the CDR3 is TGTGCCAGCAGCCTCGGGACTAGCGGGGGGGCTTACAATGAGCAGTTCTTC. Translating it yields CASSLGTSGGAYNEQFF.

This clonotype was detected many times. The gene calls are TRBV6-5 and TRBJ2-1, with 7 bases fitting TRBD2. This CDR3 is 14 amino acids long. J gave up 4 bases and V 6 bases, and 6 bases lay outside the gene matches. Germline CDR1 MNHEY, CDR2 SVGAGI. In DNA, the CDR3 is TGTGCCAGCAGAGCGGGATCTCGGTACAATGAGCAGTTCTTC. It codes for CASRAGSRYNEQFF.

The chain couples TRBV7-9 to TRBJ2-5; 9 bases fit TRBD2. The V and J ends lost 8 bases and 3 bases, in that order; junction bases with no gene match: 10. The CDR3 contains 15 residues. Germline lookup yields CDR1 SEHNR and CDR2 FQNEAQ (reference sequence). The CDR3 spells CASDRAGGYEETQYF. The CDR3 bases are TGTGCCAGCGACCGAGCGGGGGGATATGAAGAGACCCAGTACTTC.

The chain carries TRBV10-3 and TRBJ2-2, with D possibly called TRBD1 or TRBD2 (7 bases each). Germline V gene sequence: CDR1 ENHRY, CDR2 SYGVKD. The CDR3 contains 17 residues. Trimming shortened V by 6 bases and J by 2 bases, and 19 bases separated the two germline ends. The CDR3 loop is CAIRRPTGRDNTGELFF. In nucleotides, the CDR3 is TGTGCCATCAGGAGACCGACAGGGAGGGATAACACCGGGGAGCTGTTTTTT.

This chain uses TRBV5-1 with TRBJ2-5; D is ambiguous. Trimming stripped 0 bases from V and 1 base from J, with 10 bases between. The CDR3 runs 15 residues. Germline V gene data show CDR1 as SGHRS and CDR2 as YFSETQ. The CDR3 bases are TGCGCCAGCAGCTTGGCCTTGAACGGCCAAGAGACCCAGTACTTC. Translation gives CASSLALNGQETQYF. The complete variable domain, with remaining parts taken from reference TRBV5-1 and TRBJ2-5, reads KAGVTQTPRYLIKTRGQQVTLSCSPISGHRSVSWYQQTPGQGLQFLFEYFSETQRNKGNFPGRFSGRQFSNSRSEMNVSTLELGDSALYLCASSLALNGQETQYFGPGTRLLVL.

Ten or more counts support this clonotype. J is TRBJ1-6 and V is TRBV10-3, with D unresolved. V lost 8 bases and J lost 9, with 20 bases in between. The CDR3 length is 15 residues. CDR1 and CDR2 from the germline V gene are ENHRY and SYGVKD. The CDR3 sequence is CAISKGPAIGSPLHF. The CDR3 coding sequence is TGTGCCATCTCCAAGGGCCCGGCCATCGGTTCACCCCTCCACTTT.

The chain employs TRBV7-6 and TRBJ2-1; D is possibly TRBD1 (6 bases). The V end lost 5 bases, the J end lost 0 bases, and 17 bases lay between the germline ends. CDR3 length equals 17 residues. Per germline, CDR1 SGHVS and CDR2 FNYEAQ. The CDR3 DNA sequence: TGTGCCAGCAGCCTATCTGCACGGACAGCCTCCTACAATGAGCAGTTCTTC. The encoded protein is CASSLSARTASYNEQFF.

In this sample, this clonotype turned up a few times. The genes are TRBV6-5 and TRBJ1-2; 8 bases map to TRBD1. Germline CDR1 reads MNHEY; CDR2 reads SVGAGI. This CDR3 comprises 13 residues. The V segment lost 5 bases and the J segment 8 bases; nucleotides outside the gene matches: 7. The CDR3 sequence is CASSPGQGRGYTF. DNA of the CDR3: TGTGCCAGCAGTCCCGGACAGGGACGGGGCTACACCTTC.